This TCR beta chain originates from a study of cytomegalovirus exposure and HLA in healthy donors. V lost 1 base and J 4 bases, leaving 14 bases between the germline ends. There are 16 residues in the CDR3. Germline CDR1 SGHTA, CDR2 FQGNSA. Note on this clone: Its target is not known.

Both 60 Vbeta primers and 13 Jbeta primers went into the PCR. Profiling relied on immunoSEQ multiplex PCR, and the TCRdb table lists in-frame clones only, not all of them. The sample has approximately 86,000 clones, approximately 70% seen once. Each of the donors was a healthy bone marrow donor. Overall study results and limits: When analyzed later, a missense DCLRE1C variant was found to be linked to TCR beta V- and J-gene trimming. Reported findings show TCR beta sequences accurately forecast HLA-A and HLA-B alleles in most subjects. The productive fraction for most TCR beta V segments was about 87% or about 30% in an earlier analysis.

This clonotype was obtained from a man aged 60-69 years in good health and CMV-seronegative. This chain connects TRBV7-2 to TRBJ1-5; tentative D call: TRBD1 (6 bases). The sequencing sample was made of PBMCs. CDR3 protein: CASSLVGARGNQPQHF. The CDR3 nucleotides read TGTGCCAGCAGCTTAGTGGGGGCGAGGGGTAATCAGCCCCAGCATTTT.